This TCR beta chain was found in a study of CD8+CD57+ T cells in acquired aplastic anemia. For the study at large: 3 to 3.5 ug was the average amount of DNA from sorted CD4+ and CD8+ cells.

Whole-study results and caveats: Patients and controls turned out to have twenty-nine CD8+ CDR3 sequences in common.

All patients picked for sequencing had shown, by flow cytometry, an expansion of CD8+CD57+ cells. Blood sampling was performed on the patients, and none of them had received therapy by then. This clonotype was counted only a few times. Its antigen is not identified. One end of the junction is discordant with germline, which a read error may explain. Genomic DNA was employed as the template in profiling TCR beta VDJ and CDR3. TCRdb passed the reads through MiXCR, listing each CDR3 protein once. The table lists roughly 250,000 distinct CDR3 sequences, approximately 80% of them singletons. The germline gives CDR1 SGDLS, CDR2 YYNGEE. This CDR3 contains 15 residues.

Specimen: sorted CD4+, CD8+, or CD8+CD57+ T cells (not recorded which) from PBMCs. The chain couples TRBV9 to TRBJ2-7; TRBD1 might be the D (7 bases). The clonotype originates from a human donor with aplastic anemia. The CDR3 loop is CATSKFTGEDYEQYF. In DNA, the CDR3 is TGTGCCACCAGCAAGTTCACAGGGGAGGACTACGAGCAGTACTTC.